Listed below are T cell receptor beta chains from one sample, sequenced in a study of early T cells in non-severe SARS-CoV-2 infection. TCRdb used MiXCR to reprocess the 5' RACE reads, holding one entry per CDR3 protein. The data show some 25,000 distinct CDR3 sequences, 5% to 7% seen once. Source material: whole blood. These receptors were taken from an adult who was a healthcare worker with PCR-confirmed SARS-CoV-2 infection or an uninfected control (not recorded which). CDR3s include the opening cysteine and the closing phenylalanine or tryptophan. The order of the fields is D gene, clone size, V gene, J gene, CDR3 protein, CDR3 DNA. The D gene is left open where the match is weak. Only part of the rows carry a size: once, few, many, or a class if the clone is expanded.

>TRBD2|few|TRBV11-2|TRBJ2-7
CASSLSTSGRSYEQYF
TGTGCCAGCAGCCTTTCTACTAGCGGGAGATCCTACGAGCAGTACTTC
>NA|NA|TRBV28|TRBJ2-5
CASRTFQETQYF
TGTGCCAGTAGGACCTTCCAAGAGACCCAGTACTTC
>NA|many|TRBV5-1|TRBJ2-7
CASSGTGLSASEQYF
TGCGCCAGCAGCGGAACAGGGCTAAGCGCGTCCGAGCAGTACTTC
>NA|many|TRBV9|TRBJ1-3
CASSQWQGPGNTIYF
TGTGCCAGCAGCCAGTGGCAGGGTCCAGGAAACACCATATATTTT
>NA|many|TRBV20-1|TRBJ2-4
CSARTGLLAKNIQYF
TGCAGTGCTAGAACAGGACTTTTAGCCAAAAACATTCAGTACTTC
>TRBD2|NA|TRBV7-2|TRBJ2-3
CASSLTSGRNTQYF
TGTGCCAGCAGCTTGACTAGCGGGAGAAATACGCAGTATTTT
>NA|few|TRBV19|TRBJ1-5
CASSPLRQINQPQHF
TGTGCCAGTAGTCCATTGCGGCAGATCAATCAGCCCCAGCATTTT
>TRBD1|few|TRBV12-3/TRBV12-4|TRBJ2-7
CASSFGTDYEQYF
TGTGCCAGCAGTTTTGGGACAGACTACGAGCAGTACTTC
>NA|many|TRBV7-9|TRBJ2-7
CASSPREIKGYEQYF
TGTGCCAGCAGCCCAAGGGAAATAAAAGGGTACGAGCAGTACTTC
>TRBD1|few|TRBV6-6|TRBJ1-2
CASSQGGLLPNYGYTF
TGTGCCAGCAGTCAGGGGGGGCTCTTACCTAACTATGGCTACACCTTC
>NA|many|TRBV7-2|TRBJ2-1
CASSFLAGEQFF
TGTGCCAGCAGCTTCCTAGCAGGTGAGCAGTTCTTC
>NA|NA|TRBV12-3/TRBV12-4|TRBJ1-5
CASSIRSGAAQPQHF
TGTGCCAGCAGTATTCGGTCTGGGGCGGCTCAGCCCCAGCATTTT
>NA|many|TRBV20-1|TRBJ1-1
CSLSGGLGTEAFF
TGCAGTCTATCGGGGGGGTTGGGCACTGAAGCTTTCTTT
>NA|many|TRBV11-2|TRBJ2-3
CASSLYRADADTQYF
TGTGCCAGCAGCTTATATAGGGCTGACGCAGATACGCAGTATTTT
>TRBD1|many|TRBV9|TRBJ1-2
CASSATGRHTF
TGTGCCAGCAGCGCGACAGGGCGTCACACCTTC
>TRBD1|NA|TRBV30|TRBJ2-7
CAWRGTGGKARQYF
TGTGCCTGGAGGGGGACAGGGGGAAAGGCGCGGCAGTACTTC